This TCR beta chain is from a study of blood T cell repertoires in COVID-19. The protocol was immunoSEQ multiplex PCR, while the TCRdb copy is restricted to in-frame clones and leaves out a portion. The sample includes under 150,000 clones, 84% of them seen just once. Germline V gene data show CDR1 as GTSNPN and CDR2 as SVGIG (reference sequence). The V and J ends lost 5 bases and 4 bases, in that order; junction bases with no gene match: 5. The CDR3 contains 14 residues. The clonotype comes from a man in his fifties or sixties in a cohort exposed to, infected with or recovered from COVID-19 (not recorded which). Sequenced input: PBMCs or T cells enriched from blood (not recorded which). The rearrangement links TRBV30 to TRBJ1-3, with 10 nucleotides matching TRBD1. The CDR3 protein is CAWGTGVGGNTIYF. DNA of the CDR3: TGTGCCTGGGGGACAGGGGTCGGAGGAAACACCATATATTTT.